Below, 23 T cell receptor beta chains from the same sample are listed, as sequenced in a study of Graves' ophthalmopathy and Graves' hyperthyroidism. For repertoire sequencing, the TCR beta CDR3 regions were amplified from RNA transcripts. The authors performed first-round RT-PCR with HTBI primers and then a second-round multiplex PCR. Using its own MiXCR run on the multiplex PCR reads, TCRdb lists one record per CDR3 protein. The table includes approximately 480,000 distinct CDR3 sequences, around an eighth detected once. The sequenced sample consisted of blood. The source of these receptors is a woman in her 30s with Graves' ophthalmopathy.

This clonotype occurred many times. The chain couples TRBV2 to TRBJ1-5; D is undetermined. The CDR3 contains 14 residues. Germline-derived CDR1 and CDR2 are SNHLY and FYNNEI. Trimming took off 3 bases at V and 0 bases at J, with 6 bases between the two ends. As DNA, the CDR3 is TGTGCCAGCAGTGACCGGGTTAGCAATCAGCCCCAGCATTTT. Translated: CASSDRVSNQPQHF. Filled out from reference TRBV2 and TRBJ1-5, the complete variable domain reads EPEVTQTPSHQVTQMGQEVILRCVPISNHLYFYWYRQILGQKVEFLVSFYNNEISEKSEIFDDQFSVERPDGSNFTLKIRSTKLEDSAMYFCASSDRVSNQPQHFGDGTRLSIL.

This clonotype showed up just a few times. One end of the junction fails to match germline, which may point to a read error. The chain has TRBV27 and TRBJ1-1, with a weak D call TRBD1 (6 bases). The germline gives CDR1 MNHEY, CDR2 SMNVEV (reference sequence). The CDR3 loop spans 13 amino acids. CDR3: CASSFIQGTEASF. Written as DNA, the CDR3 is TGTGCCAGCAGTTTTATACAGGGAACTGAAGCTTCCTTT.

The table lists this clonotype with many counts. The gene calls are TRBV10-3 and TRBJ1-1; 8 bases fit TRBD1. Germline CDR1 is ENHRY and CDR2 is SYGVKD. V lost 10 bases and J lost 0; bases outside the gene matches: 10. This CDR3 has 15 amino acids. Here the CDR3 DNA reads TGTGCCACCAATGACAGGGGTAGGATGAACACTGAAGCTTTCTTT. This gives the protein CATNDRGRMNTEAFF.

This clonotype showed up many times. V gene TRBV6-2 or TRBV6-3 combines with J gene TRBJ1-1; TRBD1 might be the D (6 bases). This CDR3 has 15 residues. Germline CDR1 is MNHEY and CDR2 is SVGEGT. Trimming stripped 2 bases from V and 4 bases from J, with 14 bases between. In DNA form, the CDR3 reads TGTGCCAGCAGTTACGCGGGGGCGCCGGGCACTGAAGCTTTCTTT. Its protein product is CASSYAGAPGTEAFF.

This chain connects TRBV6-1 to TRBJ1-1; a weak D match, TRBD1 (5 bases). Germline lookup yields CDR1 MNHNS and CDR2 SASEGT. V was cut by 5 bases and J by 4 bases, with 14 bases left in between. This CDR3 is built from 14 residues. CDR3 in amino acids: CASSRTLRATEAFF. Written as DNA, the CDR3 is TGTGCCAGCAGTCGCACCCTCAGGGCCACTGAAGCTTTCTTT.

The chain has TRBV5-1 and TRBJ2-7; D perhaps matches TRBD1 (7 bases). Germline CDR1 SGHRS, CDR2 YFSETQ. V was shortened by 0 bases and J by 0 bases, with 16 bases between the two germline ends. This CDR3 is built from 17 residues. The CDR3 DNA reads as TGCGCCAGCAGCTTGGCCGGGAGACAGGGCTTCTCCTACGAGCAGTACTTC. It codes for CASSLAGRQGFSYEQYF.

CDR3 bases: TGTGCCAGCAGCCCCGGCGCAGGGGGCCTATCACCCCTCCACTTT. The encoded protein is CASSPGAGGLSPLHF. The chain links TRBV28 to TRBJ1-6; 8 nucleotides match TRBD1. The CDR3 has 15 amino acids. The V gene end was trimmed by 6 bases and the J gene end by 10 bases; junction bases not matched to a gene: 11. Per germline, CDR1 MDHEN and CDR2 SYDVKM.

There are many counts of this clonotype. At one of its ends the junction is not consistent with the germline gene, which may arise from a read error. V usage is TRBV7-2 and J usage is TRBJ2-7; D perhaps matches TRBD1 (6 bases). The CDR3 is made up of 15 amino acids. Germline values: CDR1 SGHTA, CDR2 FQGNSA. The CDR3 is CASSLAVTGIDEKYF. As DNA, the CDR3 is TGCGCCAGCAGCTTAGCAGTGACAGGTATCGACGAGAAGTACTTC.

This clonotype was seen many times. V and J are TRBV30 and TRBJ2-2; D might be TRBD2 (7 bases). The CDR3 has 14 residues. V lost 2 bases and J 4 bases, leaving 11 bases between the germline ends. CDR1 and CDR2 (germline): GTSNPN, SVGIG (reference sequence). The DNA of the CDR3 is TGTGCCTGGAGTACGGGGGGCGTCACCGGGGAGCTGTTTTTT. It codes for CAWSTGGVTGELFF.

This chain joins TRBV6-1 and TRBJ2-5; 7 positions agree with TRBD1. J was trimmed by 4 bases and V by 11 bases; bases with no gene match: 10. CDR1 is MNHNS and CDR2 is SASEGT in the germline V gene. This CDR3 comprises 13 residues. CDR3 residues: CASRGRERETQYF. The CDR3 DNA follows: TGTGCCTCCAGGGGGAGAGAGAGAGAGACCCAGTACTTC.

This clonotype was seen many times. The chain employs TRBV5-1 and TRBJ2-5; TRBD1 aligns across 7 bases. Germline V gene lookup returns CDR1 SGHRS and CDR2 YFSETQ. The CDR3 extends over 12 amino acids. J gave up 7 bases and V 0 bases, and 0 bases lay outside the gene matches. The CDR3, as DNA: TGCGCCAGCAGCTTGGGACAGGGGACCCAGTACTTC. This translates into CASSLGQGTQYF. Complete variable domain (other parts from reference TRBV5-1 and TRBJ2-5): KAGVTQTPRYLIKTRGQQVTLSCSPISGHRSVSWYQQTPGQGLQFLFEYFSETQRNKGNFPGRFSGRQFSNSRSEMNVSTLELGDSALYLCASSLGQGTQYFGPGTRLLVL.

This clonotype has a count of ten or more. This chain uses TRBV6-1 with TRBJ1-6; the D gene is possibly TRBD1 (5 bases). V gave up 0 bases and J gave up 8 bases, with 14 bases separating them. CDR3 size: 16 residues. Germline lookup yields CDR1 MNHNS and CDR2 SASEGT. The CDR3 is CASSEAQGVYHSPLHF. For the CDR3, the DNA is TGTGCCAGCAGTGAAGCTCAGGGAGTTTATCATTCACCCCTCCACTTT.

This clonotype was recorded at least ten times. Compared with germline, one end of the junction differs, possibly owing to a read error. The chain employs TRBV15 and TRBJ1-1, with 10 bases aligning to TRBD1. The CDR3 contains 17 residues. In germline, CDR1 is LNHNV, CDR2 YYDKDF (reference sequence). CDR3 nucleotides: TGTGCCACCAGCGGGGACAGGGGAGAGGTCGGGAACACTGAAGCTCTCTTT. Encoded protein: CATSGDRGEVGNTEALF.

The chain joins TRBV30 to TRBJ2-5; D unclear. Germline values: CDR1 GTSNPN, CDR2 SVGIG (reference sequence). The V and J ends lost 0 bases and 5 bases respectively, with 10 bases between them. This CDR3 has 13 amino acids. The CDR3 reads CAWSVLHLETQYF. The CDR3 region has the DNA TGTGCCTGGAGTGTACTCCACCTGGAGACCCAGTACTTC.

This clonotype showed up many times. J is TRBJ1-2 and V is TRBV12-3 or TRBV12-4; no definite D call. The CDR3 totals 14 residues. Trimming took off 6 bases at V and 1 base at J, with 12 bases between the two ends. CDR3 sequence (DNA): TGTGCCAGCAGGGGCCACGACATTAACTATGGCTACACCTTC. Encoded protein: CASRGHDINYGYTF.

This clonotype was seen at least ten times. V gene TRBV28 combines with J gene TRBJ2-7, with D perhaps matching TRBD1 (6 bases). Trimming removed 3 bases at V and 3 bases at J, with 15 bases between. The germline V gene encodes CDR1 MDHEN and CDR2 SYDVKM. The CDR3 consists of 15 residues. DNA for the CDR3: TGTGCCAGCAGTTTTCAAGGCAGGGGCCTCTACGAGCAGTACTTC. Protein sequence: CASSFQGRGLYEQYF.

This clonotype appeared many times. CDR3 in DNA: TGTGCCATCAGGTACACAGGGGACACTGAAGCTTTCTTT. The encoded protein is CAIRYTGDTEAFF. The chain links TRBV10-3 to TRBJ1-1, with 7 bases matching TRBD1. Looked up from germline, CDR1 is ENHRY and CDR2 is SYGVKD. V was pared by 6 bases and J by 3 bases, with 4 bases of the junction left unmatched. The CDR3 is 13 residues long.

The CDR3 coding sequence is TGTGCCTGGAGTGCCCTATCCGAAGCTTTCTTT. This codes for CAWSALSEAFF. The chain employs TRBV30 and TRBJ1-1; no definite D call. V was cut by 1 base and J by 8 bases, with 8 bases left in between. CDR1 and CDR2 (germline): GTSNPN, SVGIG (reference sequence). The CDR3 extends over 11 amino acids.

This clonotype was seen ten or more times. The V call is TRBV7-9, the J call TRBJ1-1; TRBD1 agrees at 11 bases. Germline CDR1 reads SEHNR; CDR2 reads FQNEAQ (reference sequence). V shed 5 bases, J shed 5 bases, and the junction held 7 bases outside the gene matches. The CDR3 is made up of 15 amino acids. DNA for the CDR3: TGTGCCAGCAGCCCCGAGGGACAGGGGGAAACTGAAGCTTTCTTT. Its protein is CASSPEGQGETEAFF.

In its sample, this clonotype was seen many times. The V and J genes are TRBV11-1 and TRBJ2-4; 8 bases map to TRBD1. The CDR3 has 14 amino acids. Germline V gene sequence: CDR1 SGHAT, CDR2 FQDESV (reference sequence). Trimming took 5 bases from V and 7 from J; bases not matched to a gene: 7. CDR3 bases: TGTGCCAGCAGCATCGCAGGGGGCCGGAACATTCAGTACTTC. Translating it yields CASSIAGGRNIQYF.

This clonotype showed up just a few times. This chain connects TRBV30 to TRBJ2-6; D remains unclear. This CDR3 comprises 14 residues. The V and J ends lost 1 base and 0 bases respectively, with 4 bases between them. Germline assignment: CDR1 GTSNPN and CDR2 SVGIG (reference sequence). CDR3 in amino acids: CAWSDTSGANVLTF. The DNA for the CDR3 is TGTGCCTGGAGTGACACCTCTGGGGCCAACGTCCTGACTTTC.

This clonotype occurred many times. V is TRBV28 and J is TRBJ1-6; D not certain. V dropped 2 bases and J dropped 15 bases, with 8 bases sitting between them. Germline V lookup: CDR1 MDHEN, CDR2 SYDVKM. The CDR3 loop spans 11 amino acids. CDR3 coding DNA: TGTGCCAGCAGTTTACTACTCGGCCTCCACTTT. This gives the protein CASSLLLGLHF.

Ten or more counts support this clonotype. The genes are TRBV13 and TRBJ1-1, with 7 nucleotides matching TRBD1. J gave up 0 bases and V 7 bases, and 8 bases lay outside the gene matches. This CDR3 contains 15 residues. The germline V gene encodes CDR1 PRHDT and CDR2 FYEKMQ (reference sequence). Here the CDR3 DNA reads TGTGCCAGCACCGACGGGGGACAGATGAACACTGAAGCTTTCTTT. Translation: CASTDGGQMNTEAFF.